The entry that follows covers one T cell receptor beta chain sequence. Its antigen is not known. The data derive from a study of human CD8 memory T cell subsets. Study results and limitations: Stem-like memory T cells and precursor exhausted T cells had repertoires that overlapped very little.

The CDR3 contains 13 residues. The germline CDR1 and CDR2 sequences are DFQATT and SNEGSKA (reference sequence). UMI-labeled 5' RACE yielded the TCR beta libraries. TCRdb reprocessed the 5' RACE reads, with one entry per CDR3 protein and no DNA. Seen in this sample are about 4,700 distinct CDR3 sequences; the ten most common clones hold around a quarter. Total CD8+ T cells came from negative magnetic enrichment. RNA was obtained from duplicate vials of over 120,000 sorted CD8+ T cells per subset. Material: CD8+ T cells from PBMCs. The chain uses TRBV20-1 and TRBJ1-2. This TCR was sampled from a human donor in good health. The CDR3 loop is CSARDRANYGYTF.